These 19 T cell receptor beta chains were all obtained from the same sample, sequenced in a study of blood T cells in healthy people across ages. Then a second PCR, running about 6 to 12 cycles, was carried out with a sample-barcoded 5' primer and a J-beta primer mix. TCRdb re-called the 5' RACE reads through MiXCR, storing one row per CDR3 protein. The sample contains about a million distinct CDR3 sequences, about 53% of which appear only once. The sample was blood. The receptors stem from an older woman in good health.

There are a few counts of this clonotype. The chain employs TRBV18 and TRBJ2-7; 11 bases map to TRBD1. Losses at the gene ends were 3 bases for V and 3 bases for J; bases not matched to a gene: 4. Germline V gene sequence: CDR1 KGHSH, CDR2 LQKENI. The CDR3 is 15 amino acids. The CDR3 region is CASSPGTGGIYEQYF. The CDR3 DNA follows: TGTGCCAGCTCACCTGGGACAGGGGGGATCTACGAGCAGTACTTC.

V usage is TRBV4-1 and J usage is TRBJ2-3; TRBD2 might be the D (6 bases). The germline CDR1 and CDR2 sequences are MGHRA and YSYEKL. The V gene lost 3 bases and the J gene lost 0 bases, with 7 bases spanning the gap. The CDR3 totals 14 residues. CDR3: CASSHRGSTDTQYF. Written as DNA, the CDR3 is TGCGCCAGCAGCCACCGGGGGAGCACAGATACGCAGTATTTT.

V and J are TRBV10-3 and TRBJ2-7, with D perhaps TRBD2 (6 bases). The CDR3 length is 16 residues. With 6 bases removed from V and 2 bases from J, the gap between germline ends came to 20 bases. Germline lookup yields CDR1 ENHRY and CDR2 SYGVKD. The CDR3 reads CAISPTGTSEAYEQYF. In nucleotides, the CDR3 is TGTGCCATCAGCCCGACTGGGACTTCAGAAGCCTACGAGCAGTACTTC.

This sequence joins TRBV25-1 and TRBJ1-2, with a possible D match to TRBD1 (6 bases). This CDR3 has 13 residues. V lost 5 bases and J 7 bases, leaving 14 bases between the germline ends. Per germline, CDR1 MGHDK and CDR2 SYGVNS. The chain's CDR3 is CASSLTGWGGYTF. CDR3 nucleotide sequence: TGTGCCAGCAGTTTGACAGGTTGGGGTGGCTACACCTTC.

The rearrangement joins TRBV3-1 to TRBJ2-7, with D maybe TRBD1 (5 bases). The CDR3 totals 15 residues. Trimming left V 4 bases short and J 4 bases short, with 17 bases between. The V gene's germline CDR1 is LGHDT and CDR2 YNNKEL (reference sequence). CDR3 in amino acids: CASSLQYQGGYEQYF. CDR3 nucleotides: TGTGCCAGCAGCCTCCAATACCAGGGTGGATACGAGCAGTACTTC.

The gene calls are TRBV3-1 and TRBJ2-7; 7 positions match TRBD2. The V gene's germline CDR1 is LGHDT and CDR2 YNNKEL (reference sequence). V shed 4 bases, J shed 3 bases, and the junction held 6 bases outside the gene matches. This CDR3 has 14 amino acids. Here the CDR3 reads CASSPGGILYEQYF. For the CDR3, the DNA is TGTGCCAGCAGCCCCGGGGGGATACTCTACGAGCAGTACTTC.

The CDR3 is CSASFHNTKNIQYF. The CDR3 region has the DNA TGCAGTGCTAGCTTTCATAACACCAAAAACATTCAGTACTTC. This chain connects TRBV20-1 to TRBJ2-4; D remains unclear. The germline V gene encodes CDR1 DFQATT and CDR2 SNEGSKA (reference sequence). This CDR3 has 14 residues. V lost 3 bases, J lost 2 bases, and 11 bases lay in between.

CDR3 region: CASSPGLPGEQYF. CDR3 nucleotides: TGCGCCAGCAGCCCGGGGCTCCCGGGCGAGCAGTACTTC. The rearrangement joins TRBV5-1 to TRBJ2-5; D is perhaps TRBD1 or TRBD2 (5 bases each). The J call may be faulty, since TRBJ2-7 better matches the DNA end. Germline V CDR1 and CDR2: SGHRS, YFSETQ. The CDR3 runs 13 residues.

The sample holds a few counts of this clonotype. V gene TRBV20-1 combines with J gene TRBJ2-1; TRBD2 matches 13 bases. This CDR3 region has 15 residues. CDR1 and CDR2 (germline): DFQATT, SNEGSKA (reference sequence). Trimming removed 1 base from V and 8 bases from J; junction bases left unmatched: 5. This chain's CDR3 is CSARVTSGREDEQFF. The CDR3 nucleotides are TGCAGTGCTAGAGTAACTAGCGGGAGGGAGGATGAGCAGTTCTTC.

There are a few counts of this clonotype. This chain joins TRBV4-2 and TRBJ2-5, with 8 nucleotides matching TRBD2. Germline trimming cut 4 bases from V and 5 bases from J; bases unmatched to any gene: 12. The CDR3 contains 16 residues. Germline V lookup: CDR1 LGHNA, CDR2 YNFKEQ. CDR3 DNA: TGTGCCAGCAGCCCATCCTTAGCGGGATCGGGGGAGACCCAGTACTTC. Translating gives CASSPSLAGSGETQYF.

This clonotype was seen once. The genes are TRBV12-3 or TRBV12-4 and TRBJ2-7, with D uncertain. The V end lost 1 base, the J end lost 6 bases, and 7 bases lay between the germline ends. CDR3 size: 12 residues. The CDR3 sequence: CASSLVVREQYF. DNA for the CDR3: TGTGCCAGCAGTTTAGTCGTTCGCGAGCAGTACTTC.

Here the CDR3 reads CSASKGLGRVNTQYF. The CDR3 DNA follows: TGCAGTGCTAGCAAAGGGCTTGGGAGGGTAAATACGCAGTATTTT. This sequence joins TRBV20-1 and TRBJ2-3, with 7 bases fitting TRBD2. V lost 3 bases and J lost 7; bases outside the gene matches: 13. The CDR3 has 15 amino acids. Germline V CDR1 and CDR2: DFQATT, SNEGSKA (reference sequence).

The chain combines TRBV30 with TRBJ2-1; the D gene is possibly TRBD2 (5 bases). The CDR3 is 15 residues long. Trimming left V 0 bases short and J 5 bases short, with 14 bases between. The germline gives CDR1 GTSNPN, CDR2 SVGIG (reference sequence). CDR3 DNA sequence: TGTGCCTGGAGTGTGGGAAGCGGTTCCCACAATGAGCAGTTCTTC. Amino acid sequence: CAWSVGSGSHNEQFF.

This clonotype occurred a few times. V is TRBV7-2 and J is TRBJ2-7; maybe TRBD2 (5 bases). V was trimmed by 5 bases and J by 6 bases, leaving 17 bases between them. Germline loops: CDR1 SGHTA, CDR2 FQGNSA. The CDR3 sequence is 14 residues long. CDR3: CASSPRDTRGEQYF. The CDR3 nucleotides are TGTGCCAGCAGCCCCCGAGACACCCGGGGCGAGCAGTACTTC.

This clonotype came up a few times. The V call is TRBV30, the J call TRBJ1-2; D is unresolved. V dropped 4 bases and J dropped 0 bases, with 12 bases sitting between them. Per the germline V gene, CDR1 is GTSNPN and CDR2 is SVGIG (reference sequence). CDR3 length equals 14 residues. CDR3 amino acids: CAWTRVNTNYGYTF. The CDR3 region has the DNA TGTGCCTGGACGCGAGTAAACACTAACTATGGCTACACCTTC.

The rearrangement joins TRBV9 to TRBJ1-2; D unresolved. V gave up 9 bases and J gave up 0 bases, with 12 bases separating them. Germline V gene lookup returns CDR1 SGDLS and CDR2 YYNGEE. This CDR3 contains 13 residues. The CDR3 loop is CAITRSTNYGYTF. The CDR3 bases are TGTGCCATCACGCGGTCTACTAACTATGGCTACACCTTC.

The CDR3 sequence is CASSWALAGAYEQFF. The CDR3, as DNA: TGCGCCAGCAGCTGGGCCCTAGCGGGAGCCTATGAGCAGTTCTTC. The chain couples TRBV5-1 to TRBJ2-1, with 10 bases lining up with TRBD2. The CDR3 sequence is 15 residues long. The germline V gene has CDR1 SGHRS and CDR2 YFSETQ. J lost 8 bases, V lost 3 bases, and 8 bases had no gene match.

The chain couples TRBV7-8 to TRBJ2-4; D remains unclear. With the DNA end fitting TRBJ2-5 better, the J assignment may be wrong. Germline CDR1 reads SGHVS; CDR2 reads FQNEAQ. The CDR3 has 18 residues. Written as DNA, the CDR3 is TGTGCCAGCAGCTTAGCGTTTCGGTCCCGAAAACGTGGAGAGACCCAGTACTTC. Its translation is CASSLAFRSRKRGETQYF.

This clonotype was seen more than once but under ten times. The chain couples TRBV12-5 to TRBJ2-7; D may be TRBD2 (5 bases). This CDR3 contains 18 residues. CDR1 LGHNT and CDR2 FRNRAP come from the germline V gene. The V gene lost 0 bases and the J gene lost 5 bases, with 23 bases spanning the gap. For the CDR3, the DNA is TGTGCTAGTGGTTTGGTACTCGGACTCCCGGATGCATCCAACGAGCAGTACTTC. Translation: CASGLVLGLPDASNEQYF.